Below, 27 T cell receptor beta chains from the same sample are listed, as sequenced in a study of T cell responses to AZD1222 COVID-19 vaccine (dated by TCRdb to the early 2020s). The time point label corresponds to: baseline before first vaccination. Library method: the immunoSEQ multiplex PCR assay. The table comes from immuneACCESS by way of TCRdb, which keeps in-frame sequences with V and J called. Part of the clones is missing from these tables; in studies checked, under half for an unresolved V gene and the rest for unknown reasons. Counted in this sample were more than 150,000 clones; 90% to 95% of them appeared once. The top ten hold about 9% of the sample. The sample consisted of peripheral blood, taken on day 0 of AZD1222 vaccination. Receptor source: an adult in good health.

The genes are TRBV7-8 and TRBJ2-7; 11 bases fit TRBD2. CDR3 length equals 17 residues. Germline trimming cut 5 bases from V and 0 bases from J; bases unmatched to any gene: 9. CDR1 and CDR2 (germline): SGHVS, FQNEAQ. The chain's CDR3 is CASSQISGRETSYEQYF. CDR3 DNA sequence: TGTGCCAGCAGCCAAATTAGCGGGAGGGAAACCTCCTACGAGCAGTACTTC.

This sequence joins TRBV9 and TRBJ1-2; TRBD1 is a possible D gene (5 bases). The CDR3 length is 17 residues. Germline V gene lookup returns CDR1 SGDLS and CDR2 YYNGEE. Trimming removed 4 bases at V and 5 bases at J, with 24 bases between. CDR3 DNA sequence: TGTGCCAGCAGCAAAGATGGGGGGATAAGCAAGAATTATGGCTACACCTTC. Encoded protein: CASSKDGGISKNYGYTF.

The J gene is TRBJ2-1, the V gene TRBV6-5; 8 positions agree with TRBD1. There are 14 residues in the CDR3. Germline V gene sequence: CDR1 MNHEY, CDR2 SVGAGI. Trimming at V came to 6 bases and at J to 8 bases, leaving 9 bases not matched to a gene. The CDR3 protein is CASRPFTGGDEQFF. The DNA for the CDR3 is TGTGCCAGCAGGCCCTTTACAGGGGGTGATGAGCAGTTCTTC.

Only one count was recorded for this clone. This rearrangement joins TRBV7-3 to TRBJ2-1; no definite D call. The germline V gene has CDR1 SGHTA and CDR2 FQGTGA. This CDR3 is built from 13 residues. V was shortened by 0 bases and J by 8 bases, with 8 bases between the two germline ends. CDR3 sequence (DNA): TGTGCCAGCAGCTTAACTCAAGGTTATGAGCAGTTCTTC. Translation: CASSLTQGYEQFF.

The rearrangement links TRBV7-9 to TRBJ1-4; tentatively, D is TRBD1 (6 bases). This CDR3 is 16 amino acids long. V gave up 2 bases and J gave up 1 base, with 11 bases separating them. CDR1 and CDR2 from the germline V gene are SEHNR and FQNEAQ (reference sequence). The CDR3: CASSLRDTETNEKLFF. DNA of the CDR3: TGTGCCAGCAGCTTAAGGGACACCGAAACTAATGAAAAACTGTTTTTT.

The chain joins TRBV27 to TRBJ2-1; D possibly corresponds to TRBD1 (5 bases). Per germline, CDR1 MNHEY and CDR2 SMNVEV (reference sequence). CDR3 length: 12 residues. Trimming left V 8 bases short and J 9 bases short, with 14 bases between. The CDR3 sequence: CASGAYRGEQFF. CDR3 bases: TGTGCCAGCGGAGCCTATAGGGGTGAGCAGTTCTTC.

This clone was recorded once. The V call is TRBV25-1, the J call TRBJ2-1; 8 bases align to TRBD1. CDR3 length equals 15 residues. Germline V gene lookup returns CDR1 MGHDK and CDR2 SYGVNS. Germline trimming cut 2 bases from V and 10 bases from J; bases unmatched to any gene: 10. CDR3 DNA: TGTGCCAGCAGTGAAGACAGGGGCGGGATGGGGGAGCAGTTCTTC. Encoded protein: CASSEDRGGMGEQFF.

The chain carries TRBV9 and TRBJ2-5, with D perhaps TRBD1 (5 bases). Germline V lookup: CDR1 SGDLS, CDR2 YYNGEE. This CDR3 has 15 residues. Trimming removed 0 bases from V and 0 bases from J, with 9 bases in between. The CDR3 DNA is TGTGCCAGCAGCGTAGGTAGGGGCCACCAAGAGACCCAGTACTTC. Translating gives CASSVGRGHQETQYF.

A single count supports this clone. The chain links TRBV28 to TRBJ1-4; 8 nucleotides align to TRBD1. CDR3 length: 14 amino acids. V shed 7 bases, J shed 6 bases, and the junction held 7 bases outside the gene matches. Germline assignment: CDR1 MDHEN and CDR2 SYDVKM. The CDR3 DNA is TGTGCCAGCACCCCTAGCAGGGGGCATGAAAAACTGTTTTTT. Its protein product is CASTPSRGHEKLFF. Complete variable domain (other parts from reference TRBV28 and TRBJ1-4): DVKVTQSSRYLVKRTGEKVFLECVQDMDHENMFWYRQDPGLGLRLIYFSYDVKMKEKGDIPEGYSVSREKKERFSLILESASTNQTSMYLCASTPSRGHEKLFFGSGTQLSVL.

The genes are TRBV28 and TRBJ1-2; TRBD1 might be the D (6 bases). V lost 2 bases to trimming and J lost 3 bases, with 16 bases between them. Germline V gene lookup returns CDR1 MDHEN and CDR2 SYDVKM. The CDR3 runs 16 residues. CDR3 DNA: TGTGCCAGCAGTTTAGGGGGGGCTGGGAAGCACTATGGCTACACCTTC. Amino acid sequence: CASSLGGAGKHYGYTF.

This clone showed up just once. This chain links TRBV2 with TRBJ2-3; no clear D. The CDR3 loop spans 13 amino acids. The V gene lost 0 bases and the J gene lost 1 base, with 2 bases spanning the gap. The germline V gene has CDR1 SNHLY and CDR2 FYNNEI. In nucleotides, the CDR3 is TGTGCCAGCAGTGAAGCGCGCACAGATACGCAGTATTTT. Translation: CASSEARTDTQYF.

V usage is TRBV3-1 (or the pseudogene TRBV3-2) and J usage is TRBJ2-1; possible D gene TRBD1, 5 bases. The CDR3 has 18 residues. V was cut by 1 base and J by 0 bases, with 16 bases left in between. Germline V lookup: CDR1 LGHDT, CDR2 YNNKEL (reference sequence). This CDR3 is CASSQATDTDSSYNEQFF. As DNA, the CDR3 is TGTGCCAGCAGCCAAGCTACGGACACGGATAGCTCCTACAATGAGCAGTTCTTC.

The chain links TRBV3-1 (or the pseudogene TRBV3-2) to TRBJ2-2; 9 bases are shared with TRBD2. The trim removed 7 bases at V and 6 bases at J, leaving 15 bases unmatched. Germline loops: CDR1 LGHDT, CDR2 YNNKEL (reference sequence). This CDR3 spans 17 amino acids. In DNA, the CDR3 is TGTGCCAGCACCGGGTTGGGTGGTACTAGCGGGTCCGGGGAGCTGTTTTTT. It encodes CASTGLGGTSGSGELFF.

This chain links TRBV28 with TRBJ2-1; the D gene is possibly TRBD2 (6 bases). V lost 5 bases and J lost 2, with 16 bases in between. The CDR3 length is 16 residues. Germline-derived CDR1 and CDR2 are MDHEN and SYDVKM. The CDR3 here is CASSLRSGSTYNEQFF. In DNA form, the CDR3 reads TGTGCCAGCAGTCTTCGTAGCGGTTCTACCTACAATGAGCAGTTCTTC.

About this clone: At one of its ends the junction is not consistent with the germline gene, which may arise from a read error. V is TRBV4-1 and J is TRBJ1-2; D not certain. Per germline, CDR1 MGHRA and CDR2 YSYEKL. The CDR3 contains 11 residues. In DNA, the CDR3 is TGCGCCAGCAGCCAAGATCACAGACAACGATTC. Translating gives CASSQDHRQRF.

The chain links TRBV19 to TRBJ1-1, with D unresolved. Trimming removed 5 bases at V and 5 bases at J, with 12 bases between. The CDR3 contains 13 residues. Germline V gene sequence: CDR1 LNHDA, CDR2 SQIVND (reference sequence). CDR3 sequence reads: CASSEDLGTEAFF. The CDR3 DNA reads as TGTGCCAGTAGTGAAGACTTAGGAACTGAAGCTTTCTTT. Combining the CDR3 with reference TRBV19 and TRBJ1-1 gives the whole variable domain DGGITQSPKYLFRKEGQNVTLSCEQNLNHDAMYWYRQDPGQGLRLIYYSQIVNDFQKGDIAEGYSVSREKKESFPLTVTSAQKNPTAFYLCASSEDLGTEAFFGQGTRLTVV.

This chain joins TRBV6-4 and TRBJ2-1, with 9 nucleotides matching TRBD2. Losses at the gene ends were 1 base for V and 2 bases for J; bases not matched to a gene: 3. The CDR3 has 16 amino acids. In germline, CDR1 is MRHNA, CDR2 SNTAGT. The CDR3 spells CASSDLAGVPYNEQFF. The CDR3 region has the DNA TGTGCCAGCAGTGACTTAGCGGGAGTCCCCTACAATGAGCAGTTCTTC.

V usage is TRBV9 and J usage is TRBJ2-3; D ambiguous. V lost 0 bases and J lost 1, with 6 bases in between. The germline V gene encodes CDR1 SGDLS and CDR2 YYNGEE. The CDR3 consists of 14 residues. CDR3 sequence (DNA): TGTGCCAGCAGCGTAGTAGCCCGCACAGATACGCAGTATTTT. It codes for CASSVVARTDTQYF.

The rearrangement joins TRBV19 to TRBJ1-1, with a possible D match to TRBD1 (5 bases). V was shortened by 3 bases and J by 7 bases, with 15 bases between the two germline ends. The germline V gene encodes CDR1 LNHDA and CDR2 SQIVND (reference sequence). CDR3 length: 14 amino acids. Here the CDR3 reads CASSMIGGPVEAFF. The CDR3 DNA follows: TGTGCCAGTAGTATGATTGGGGGACCCGTTGAAGCTTTCTTT.

V is TRBV6-5 and J is TRBJ2-1; the D gene is possibly TRBD2 (5 bases). There are 15 residues in the CDR3. Trimming shortened V by 5 bases and J by 3 bases, and 14 bases separated the two germline ends. CDR1 MNHEY and CDR2 SVGAGI come from the germline V gene. Here the CDR3 reads CASSTEGFGYNEQFF. CDR3 nucleotides: TGTGCCAGCAGTACTGAGGGTTTCGGCTACAATGAGCAGTTCTTC.

The chain has TRBV7-6 and TRBJ2-7; D unclear. The ends were cut back, 5 bases at V and 3 bases at J, with 14 bases in the middle. Germline CDR1 and CDR2: SGHVS and FNYEAQ. CDR3 length: 14 amino acids. The CDR3 bases are TGTGCCAGCAGCCGACAATTCCCGAGCTACGAGCAGTACTTC. This encodes CASSRQFPSYEQYF.

CDR3 sequence reads: CASSDRDSPYEQYF. CDR3 nucleotides: TGTGCCAGCAGCGACCGGGACAGTCCCTACGAGCAGTACTTC. This chain uses TRBV9 with TRBJ2-7; 7 positions agree with TRBD1. The trim removed 3 bases at V and 2 bases at J, leaving 5 bases unmatched. CDR1 is SGDLS and CDR2 is YYNGEE in the germline V gene. The CDR3 sequence is 14 residues long.

The V call is TRBV11-2, the J call TRBJ1-6; D gene ambiguous. CDR1 is SGHAT and CDR2 is FQNNGV in the germline V gene. Trimming removed 0 bases at V and 10 bases at J, with 7 bases between. This CDR3 has 13 residues. CDR3 sequence: CASSLELQSPLHF. DNA for the CDR3: TGTGCCAGCAGCTTAGAGTTGCAGTCACCCCTCCACTTT.

The chain combines TRBV19 with TRBJ2-5, with D maybe TRBD2 (6 bases). The length of the CDR3 is 14 residues. Trimming removed 5 bases at V and 2 bases at J, with 12 bases between. In germline, CDR1 is LNHDA, CDR2 SQIVND (reference sequence). DNA for the CDR3: TGTGCCAGTAGTTTACGGGGGAGGCAAGAGACCCAGTACTTC. Its protein product is CASSLRGRQETQYF.

J is TRBJ1-3 and V is TRBV30; maybe TRBD1 (5 bases). Germline-derived CDR1 and CDR2 are GTSNPN and SVGIG (reference sequence). This CDR3 has 16 residues. Trimming pared 3 bases from V and 0 bases from J, leaving 15 bases between. For the CDR3, the DNA is TGTGCCTGGAGCGTGGGGGGGATAGGCTCTGGAAACACCATATATTTT. Amino acid sequence: CAWSVGGIGSGNTIYF. The full variable domain, its missing parts supplied by reference TRBV30 and TRBJ1-3, is SQTIHQWPATLVQPVGSPLSLECTVEGTSNPNLYWYRQAAGRGLQLLFYSVGIGQISSEVPQNLSASRPQDRQFILSSKKLLLSDSGFYLCAWSVGGIGSGNTIYFGEGSWLTVV.

The DNA for the CDR3 is TGTGCCAGCAGCTTGGTGGGGGGGATCTATGGCTACACCTTC. Its translation: CASSLVGGIYGYTF. This chain connects TRBV5-6 to TRBJ1-2; TRBD1 might be the D (5 bases). The germline gives CDR1 SGHDT, CDR2 YYEEEE. The CDR3 contains 14 residues. Trimming shortened V by 0 bases and J by 4 bases, and 10 bases separated the two germline ends.

The chain couples TRBV20-1 to TRBJ1-2; no reliable D call. Germline-derived CDR1 and CDR2 are DFQATT and SNEGSKA (reference sequence). Trimming removed 3 bases at V and 0 bases at J, with 11 bases between. The length of the CDR3 is 14 residues. CDR3 in amino acids: CSASLTATNYGYTF. The CDR3 coding sequence is TGCAGTGCTAGTTTAACAGCGACTAACTATGGCTACACCTTC.